What follows are 24 T cell receptor beta chains derived from one specimen sequenced in a study of T cell responses to AZD1222 COVID-19 vaccine. Libraries were prepared by immunoSEQ multiplex PCR; TCRdb keeps only in-frame clonotypes and omits some of them. The sample has 90,000 to 120,000 clones; roughly 90% are singletons. This material consisted of peripheral blood, taken 28 days after the second AZD1222 dose. The receptors were sampled from an adult who received the AZD1222 COVID-19 vaccine.

This sequence joins TRBV28 and TRBJ1-1; no firm D call. The V and J ends lost 5 bases and 0 bases respectively, with 13 bases between them. The V gene's germline CDR1 is MDHEN and CDR2 SYDVKM. CDR3 length: 15 residues. CDR3 amino acids: CASSPLRRMNTEAFF. CDR3 nucleotide sequence: TGTGCCAGCAGTCCCTTGAGACGGATGAACACTGAAGCTTTCTTT.

This rearrangement joins TRBV5-5 to TRBJ1-4; D gene uncertain. Germline V gene data show CDR1 as SGHKS and CDR2 as YYEKEE (reference sequence). The CDR3 has 13 amino acids. V lost 2 bases and J lost 4, with 6 bases in between. The CDR3 sequence: CASSFQHNEKLFF. The CDR3 DNA follows: TGTGCCAGCAGCTTTCAGCATAATGAAAAACTGTTTTTT.

The rearrangement joins TRBV30 to TRBJ2-1; 10 bases are a match to TRBD1. V was pared by 5 bases and J by 3 bases, with 7 bases of the junction left unmatched. This CDR3 is built from 15 residues. Looked up from germline, CDR1 is GTSNPN and CDR2 is SVGIG (reference sequence). The CDR3 spells CAWGSGTGVYNEQFF. Written as DNA, the CDR3 is TGTGCCTGGGGATCCGGGACAGGGGTCTACAATGAGCAGTTCTTC.

V is TRBV5-1 and J is TRBJ2-7, with a possible D match to TRBD1 (5 bases). Trimming shortened V by 0 bases and J by 2 bases, and 12 bases separated the two germline ends. CDR1 SGHRS and CDR2 YFSETQ come from the germline V gene. The CDR3 totals 15 residues. Here the CDR3 reads CASSLEGHRAYEQYF. The CDR3 DNA reads TGCGCCAGCAGCTTGGAAGGACACAGAGCCTACGAGCAGTACTTC.

J is TRBJ1-5 and V is TRBV3-1 (or the pseudogene TRBV3-2); D not certain. Trimming cost V 1 base and J 3 bases, with 4 bases left between them. Per the germline V gene, CDR1 is LGHDT and CDR2 is YNNKEL (reference sequence). This CDR3 contains 13 residues. The CDR3 DNA sequence: TGTGCCAGCAGCCAAGGTAACAATCAGCCCCAGCATTTT. Translation gives CASSQGNNQPQHF.

The chain uses TRBV19 and TRBJ1-4; no firm D call. V was clipped by 7 bases and J by 6 bases, with 15 bases between them. In germline, CDR1 is LNHDA, CDR2 SQIVND (reference sequence). CDR3 size: 14 residues. The CDR3 DNA sequence: TGTGCCAGTAAGGATTGGGGAGTGGATGAAAAACTGTTTTTT. It encodes CASKDWGVDEKLFF.

The rearrangement joins TRBV5-6 to TRBJ1-1; TRBD1 matches at 8 bases. This CDR3 has 14 residues. CDR1 SGHDT and CDR2 YYEEEE come from the germline V gene. With V trimmed by 4 bases and J by 4 bases, 6 bases remained unmatched. CDR3 residues: CASSRQGARTEAFF. The CDR3 DNA is TGTGCCAGCAGCCGGCAGGGGGCTCGCACTGAAGCTTTCTTT.

The chain has TRBV18 and TRBJ1-1; 10 nucleotides match TRBD1. V shed 4 bases and J 5 bases; nucleotides not matched to a gene: 1. The CDR3 totals 13 residues. Looked up from germline, CDR1 is KGHSH and CDR2 is LQKENI. This CDR3 reads CASSQGQGTEAFF. CDR3 sequence (DNA): TGTGCCAGCTCACAGGGACAGGGGACTGAAGCTTTCTTT.

V is TRBV7-3 and J is TRBJ2-1, with TRBD1 matching over 8 bases. The CDR3 consists of 17 residues. Losses at the gene ends were 4 bases for V and 7 bases for J; bases not matched to a gene: 15. Germline CDR1 is SGHTA and CDR2 is FQGTGA. CDR3 loop: CASSSSPRTGLDNEQFF. The CDR3 DNA follows: TGTGCCAGCAGCTCCTCTCCCCGGACAGGGTTGGATAATGAGCAGTTCTTC. Based on the CDR3 plus reference TRBV7-3 and TRBJ2-1, the full variable domain is GAGVSQTPSNKVTEKGKYVELRCDPISGHTALYWYRQSLGQGPEFLIYFQGTGAADDSGLPNDRFFAVRPEGSVSTLKIQRTERGDSAVYLCASSSSPRTGLDNEQFFGPGTRLTVL.

The rearrangement links TRBV11-2 to TRBJ1-4, with D possibly TRBD1 on 6 matching bases. Trimming took off 5 bases at V and 3 bases at J, with 16 bases between the two ends. In germline, CDR1 is SGHAT, CDR2 FQNNGV. This CDR3 comprises 16 residues. The CDR3 loop reads CASSTPGGAANEKLFF. Written as DNA, the CDR3 is TGTGCCAGCAGCACCCCGGGGGGGGCGGCTAATGAAAAACTGTTTTTT.

The V and J genes are TRBV28 and TRBJ1-1, with D unclear. There are 10 residues in the CDR3. Germline V CDR1 and CDR2: MDHEN, SYDVKM. Between the trimmed V and J ends, which lost 11 bases and 1 base, there was a span of 5 bases. The CDR3 nucleotides are TGTGCCGCTGGGAACACTGAAGCTTTCTTT. Translating gives CAAGNTEAFF.

The chain has TRBV10-3 and TRBJ1-6, with D unresolved. V was shortened by 6 bases and J by 7 bases, with 10 bases between the two germline ends. Per germline, CDR1 ENHRY and CDR2 SYGVKD. This CDR3 region has 13 residues. The CDR3 loop reads CAIRLYSNSPLHF. CDR3 bases: TGTGCCATCAGATTATACAGCAATTCACCCCTCCACTTT.

The rearrangement links TRBV5-4 to TRBJ2-7, with no clear D. There are 15 residues in the CDR3. Germline-derived CDR1 and CDR2 are SGHNT and YYREEE (reference sequence). The ends were cut back, 0 bases at V and 6 bases at J, with 16 bases in the middle. The CDR3 sequence is CASSLGGSSRAEQYF. The CDR3 nucleotides read TGTGCCAGCAGCTTGGGAGGCTCTAGTCGGGCCGAGCAGTACTTC.

The V call is TRBV19, the J call TRBJ2-2, with D possibly being TRBD2 (7 bases). CDR3 length equals 15 residues. The V gene's germline CDR1 is LNHDA and CDR2 SQIVND (reference sequence). Between the trimmed V and J ends, which lost 2 bases and 3 bases, there was a span of 10 bases. CDR3 in DNA: TGTGCCAGTAGTATACAAGGGGGGGACACCGGGGAGCTGTTTTTT. Its translation is CASSIQGGDTGELFF.

A single count supports this clone. The chain couples TRBV19 to TRBJ2-1, with 9 nucleotides matching TRBD1. Germline V gene lookup returns CDR1 LNHDA and CDR2 SQIVND (reference sequence). The J segment lost 8 bases and the V segment lost 5 bases, leaving 16 bases of the junction unmatched. This CDR3 region has 17 residues. The CDR3 sequence: CASSEITGTGFVDEQFF. The DNA of the CDR3 is TGTGCCAGTAGTGAGATTACCGGGACAGGGTTTGTCGATGAGCAGTTCTTC. Using reference TRBV19 and TRBJ2-1 for the parts outside the CDR3, the full variable domain is DGGITQSPKYLFRKEGQNVTLSCEQNLNHDAMYWYRQDPGQGLRLIYYSQIVNDFQKGDIAEGYSVSREKKESFPLTVTSAQKNPTAFYLCASSEITGTGFVDEQFFGPGTRLTVL.

This clone was counted a few times. CDR3: CAWSPFGSPSTRSSGNTIYF. CDR3 coding DNA: TGTGCCTGGAGTCCTTTTGGGTCTCCCTCCACAAGGAGCTCTGGAAACACCATATATTTT. This chain links TRBV30 with TRBJ1-3; D unclear. Per the germline V gene, CDR1 is GTSNPN and CDR2 is SVGIG (reference sequence). With 2 bases removed from V and 0 bases from J, the gap between germline ends came to 26 bases. CDR3 length equals 20 residues.

The CDR3 DNA reads as TGTGCCAGCAGCTTGGTCAGGGGGCGAGCCACCGGGGAGCTGTTTTTT. Its translation: CASSLVRGRATGELFF. V is TRBV5-4 and J is TRBJ2-2; TRBD1 aligns across 8 bases. The CDR3 runs to 16 residues. Germline V lookup: CDR1 SGHNT, CDR2 YYREEE (reference sequence). The V gene end was trimmed by 0 bases and the J gene end by 4 bases; junction bases not matched to a gene: 5.

This clone was seen only once. The chain joins TRBV5-1 to TRBJ2-3; a possible D gene is TRBD2 (6 bases). CDR1 is SGHRS, CDR2 YFSETQ, per germline. This CDR3 contains 15 residues. Trimming pared 4 bases from V and 2 bases from J, leaving 14 bases between. For the CDR3, the DNA is TGCGCCAGCAGCAGGCTTAGCGGACACACAGATACGCAGTATTTT. It translates to CASSRLSGHTDTQYF.

This clone has more than one count but fewer than ten. The rearrangement uses TRBV28 and TRBJ1-1; D gene uncertain. In germline, CDR1 is MDHEN, CDR2 SYDVKM. V lost 2 bases, J lost 6 bases, and 4 bases lay in between. There are 11 residues in the CDR3. Here the CDR3 DNA reads TGTGCCAGCAGTTTAAGCGCTGAAGCTTTCTTT. It encodes CASSLSAEAFF.

The chain employs TRBV5-1 and TRBJ1-4, with D unclear. Germline CDR1 is SGHRS and CDR2 is YFSETQ. The CDR3 runs 16 residues. Trimming removed 3 bases at V and 4 bases at J, with 16 bases between. Written as DNA, the CDR3 is TGCGCCAGCAGCTACGGAATTGGGTCGAATAATGAAAAACTGTTTTTT. This translates into CASSYGIGSNNEKLFF.

This rearrangement joins TRBV28 to TRBJ1-2, with D possibly matching TRBD1 (5 bases). This CDR3 has 14 amino acids. V lost 6 bases, J lost 5 bases, and 16 bases lay in between. Germline CDR1 MDHEN, CDR2 SYDVKM. This CDR3 is CASSSPGRPYGYTF. In nucleotides, the CDR3 is TGTGCCAGCAGCTCCCCGGGACGGCCATATGGCTACACCTTC.

V is TRBV5-4 and J is TRBJ1-4, with D possibly TRBD1 on 5 matching bases. The V end was cut by 4 bases, the J end by 4 bases, with 11 bases between. Germline CDR1 and CDR2: SGHNT and YYREEE (reference sequence). The CDR3 has 14 amino acids. CDR3 loop: CASSLGGGNEKLFF. The CDR3 DNA reads TGTGCCAGCAGCCTGGGGGGGGGTAATGAAAAACTGTTTTTT.

CDR3: CSVEESGYTF. For the CDR3, the DNA is TGCAGCGTTGAGGAGTCTGGCTACACCTTC. J is TRBJ1-2 and V is TRBV29-1; D gene unclear. This CDR3 spans 10 amino acids. Trimming removed 3 bases from V and 7 bases from J, with 6 bases in between. CDR1 and CDR2 (germline): SQVTM, ANQGSEA.

The chain combines TRBV5-8 with TRBJ2-1; 7 bases align to TRBD2. V lost 4 bases to trimming and J lost 7 bases; unmatched junction nucleotides: 8. The CDR3 spans 14 residues. CDR1 and CDR2 (germline): SGHTS, YDEGEE. DNA of the CDR3: TGTGCCAGCAGCCCCAGGCGGGAGCAAAATGAGCAGTTCTTC. It yields the protein CASSPRREQNEQFF.